This T cell receptor beta chain emerged from a study of cytomegalovirus exposure and HLA in healthy donors. Study results and caveats: Researchers counted roughly 150 TCR beta chains as cytomegalovirus-associated.

V dropped 0 bases and J dropped 1 base, with 11 bases sitting between them. CDR1 and CDR2 (germline): SGHNT, YYREEE (reference sequence). This CDR3 region has 16 residues. Researchers ran the PCR with 60 Vbeta and 13 Jbeta primers. Using immunoSEQ multiplex PCR, the repertoire was profiled, and TCRdb retains in-frame clones only, with some absent. The sample contains about 190,000 clones, around 77% of which appear only once. Concerning this clone: The antigen is undetermined.

The chain has TRBV5-4 and TRBJ2-1; a weak D match, TRBD2 (6 bases). This clonotype was sampled from a woman younger than 35 in good health and CMV-seronegative. The sequenced sample consisted of PBMCs. As DNA, the CDR3 is TGTGCCAGCAGCTTGGCCGGGAGCCTATCCTACAATGAGCAGTTCTTC. Amino acids: CASSLAGSLSYNEQFF.